This note documents a single TCR beta chain sequence. These data come from a study of sequential checkpoint blockade in melanoma. The sample's treatment: randomized to nivolumab then ipilimumab (arm A) or the reverse (arm B). Losses at the gene ends were 10 bases for V and 2 bases for J; bases not matched to a gene: 3. Germline V gene data show CDR1 as MDHEN and CDR2 as SYDVKM. The CDR3 has 13 amino acids. Here immunoSEQ multiplex PCR was the method, and the copy in TCRdb shows in-frame clones only, minus some. This sample has about 24,000 clones, with roughly 82% found just once. This chain links TRBV28 with TRBJ1-5, with 9 positions matching TRBD1. The source material was CD8+ T cells sorted from blood (inferred from file names), sampled from a patient given nivolumab and ipilimumab in sequence. The source is a human donor with melanoma. CDR3 protein: CATRTGGNQPQHF. CDR3 nucleotide sequence: TGTGCCACCAGGACAGGGGGCAATCAGCCCCAGCATTTT.